The clone carrying this TCR beta chain showed up just a few times. Its antigen is unidentified. This specimen comes from a study of human T cells and chemical hapten exposure. About the research overall: Patch tests applied 0.01% DPC to the upper back, read at 6 days.

Library preparation tagged each individual cDNA molecule with a unique molecular identifier. TCRdb re-called the RACE reads with MiXCR, one entry per CDR3 protein. The table shows about 70,000 distinct CDR3 sequences, with 8.5% occurring only once. V was trimmed by 3 bases and J by 3 bases, leaving 8 bases between them. The CDR3 loop spans 14 amino acids. Study-wide points: Expanded TCRs made up significantly more big CDR3 similarity clusters than controls did.

Time point here: patch test 2, 6 weeks after DPC sensitization. Treatment reported: therapeutic diphenylcyclopropenone sensitization with weekly scalp DPC. This sequence was found in a woman aged 45-65 years with alopecia areata. Some clones in this sample may be carry-over from other donors' samples. This chain uses TRBV12-3 or TRBV12-4 with TRBJ1-4; D gene ambiguous. Material: whole blood, obtained in connection with sensitization to the hapten diphenylcyclopropenone (DPC). The CDR3 here is CASSLNGANEKLFF. The CDR3 nucleotides are TGTGCCAGCAGTTTGAACGGGGCTAATGAAAAACTGTTTTTT.